A single sample gave rise to the 14 T cell receptor beta chains below, sequenced in a study of blood T cell repertoires in COVID-19. Only in-frame clones appear in the TCRdb table, and some are missing; sequencing was by immunoSEQ multiplex PCR. The sample shows 140,000 to 150,000 clones, around 89% of them seen only once. The sample consisted of PBMCs or T cells enriched from blood (not recorded which). The source of these receptors is a woman aged 30 to 39 with acute COVID-19.

The genes are TRBV27 and TRBJ1-1; D is unclear. In germline, CDR1 is MNHEY, CDR2 SMNVEV (reference sequence). The CDR3 is 13 residues long. Trimming removed 2 bases from V and 1 base from J, with 5 bases in between. CDR3 protein: CASSLIRNTEAFF. CDR3 coding DNA: TGTGCCAGCAGTTTAATTCGGAACACTGAAGCTTTCTTT.

V is TRBV27 and J is TRBJ2-1, with D perhaps TRBD2 (6 bases). The CDR3 length is 16 residues. The germline V and J ends were trimmed by 6 bases and 5 bases, with 20 bases remaining between them. Germline V lookup: CDR1 MNHEY, CDR2 SMNVEV (reference sequence). The CDR3 sequence: CASRIGRDWINNEQFF. The CDR3, as DNA: TGTGCCAGCAGAATAGGGCGGGACTGGATCAACAATGAGCAGTTCTTC.

The chain couples TRBV5-1 to TRBJ1-1; perhaps TRBD1 as D (6 bases). V lost 5 bases to trimming and J lost 1 base, with 12 bases between them. Per the germline V gene, CDR1 is SGHRS and CDR2 is YFSETQ. There are 14 residues in the CDR3. CDR3: CASRAGQQNTEAFF. The CDR3 DNA sequence: TGCGCCAGCAGGGCAGGACAGCAGAACACTGAAGCTTTCTTT.

This clone appeared once. The chain employs TRBV6-2 or TRBV6-3 and TRBJ2-7; D might be TRBD2 (5 bases). Germline CDR1 is MNHEY and CDR2 is SVGEGT. This CDR3 has 15 amino acids. Trimming pared 0 bases from V and 9 bases from J, leaving 18 bases between. CDR3 in DNA: TGTGCCAGCAGTTACTCGATTGGTGTACGAGAGGGGCAGTACTTC. As protein: CASSYSIGVREGQYF.

The rearrangement uses TRBV27 and TRBJ2-5; weak D call: TRBD1 (6 bases). Trimming took 3 bases from V and 6 from J, leaving 17 bases between them. The CDR3 loop spans 15 amino acids. Germline assignment: CDR1 MNHEY and CDR2 SMNVEV (reference sequence). The CDR3 is CASSFASDRRKTQYF. The CDR3, as DNA: TGTGCCAGCAGTTTCGCGTCGGACAGAAGAAAGACCCAGTACTTC.

This clone was seen only a few times. The genes are TRBV19 and TRBJ1-4, with D possibly being TRBD1 (6 bases). Deletions cut 3 bases from V and 5 bases from J, with 10 bases between. Germline assignment: CDR1 LNHDA and CDR2 SQIVND (reference sequence). The CDR3 extends over 14 amino acids. CDR3: CASSMDSQNEKLFF. The CDR3 nucleotides are TGTGCCAGTAGTATGGACAGCCAGAATGAAAAACTGTTTTTT.

V gene TRBV28 combines with J gene TRBJ2-7; D is unclear. Per germline, CDR1 MDHEN and CDR2 SYDVKM. The CDR3 totals 14 residues. Between the trimmed V and J ends, which lost 5 bases and 0 bases, there was a span of 11 bases. In DNA form, the CDR3 reads TGTGCCAGCAGTCTCCGACATATCTCCTACGAGCAGTACTTC. This encodes CASSLRHISYEQYF.

V and J are TRBV4-2 and TRBJ2-7; TRBD2 matches 8 bases. From germline, CDR1 is LGHNA and CDR2 YNFKEQ. The CDR3 sequence is 15 residues long. V shed 4 bases, J shed 3 bases, and the junction held 8 bases outside the gene matches. CDR3 protein: CASSPERSGGYEQYF. The CDR3 nucleotides are TGTGCCAGCAGCCCGGAGAGGAGCGGGGGCTACGAGCAGTACTTC.

The chain employs TRBV18 and TRBJ2-5, with D perhaps matching TRBD1 (6 bases). V was shortened by 1 base and J by 5 bases, with 14 bases between the two germline ends. Germline-derived CDR1 and CDR2 are KGHSH and LQKENI. The CDR3 is made up of 15 amino acids. The CDR3 loop is CASSPRRGEGETQYF. CDR3 nucleotide sequence: TGTGCCAGCTCACCACGCAGGGGCGAGGGGGAGACCCAGTACTTC.

CDR3 amino acids: CASRAGGQGASGNTIYF. CDR3 nucleotide sequence: TGTGCCAGCAGAGCCGGGGGACAGGGGGCCTCTGGAAACACCATATATTTT. V is TRBV28 and J is TRBJ1-3, with 12 bases that match TRBD1. The trim removed 6 bases at V and 0 bases at J, leaving 6 bases unmatched. The CDR3 is 17 residues long. In germline, CDR1 is MDHEN, CDR2 SYDVKM.

The chain uses TRBV5-4 and TRBJ2-7; 9 bases map to TRBD2. V shed 0 bases and J 2 bases; nucleotides not matched to a gene: 6. The germline V gene encodes CDR1 SGHNT and CDR2 YYREEE (reference sequence). This CDR3 is 16 amino acids long. The CDR3 region has the DNA TGTGCCAGCAGCTTGGGTTCTAGCGGGAAGACCTACGAGCAGTACTTC. Translated: CASSLGSSGKTYEQYF.

The rearrangement links TRBV5-1 to TRBJ2-5; TRBD2 matches 8 bases. CDR3 length equals 17 residues. CDR1 is SGHRS and CDR2 is YFSETQ in the germline V gene. Germline trimming cut 5 bases from V and 3 bases from J; bases unmatched to any gene: 15. The CDR3 DNA is TGCGCCAGCAGGCCGGCCCCAGCGGGAGTGGGGGAAGAGACCCAGTACTTC. Translated, it gives CASRPAPAGVGEETQYF. The complete variable domain, with remaining parts taken from reference TRBV5-1 and TRBJ2-5, reads KAGVTQTPRYLIKTRGQQVTLSCSPISGHRSVSWYQQTPGQGLQFLFEYFSETQRNKGNFPGRFSGRQFSNSRSEMNVSTLELGDSALYLCASRPAPAGVGEETQYFGPGTRLLVL.

The V call is TRBV5-4, the J call TRBJ2-3; weak D call: TRBD2 (6 bases). Germline CDR1 SGHNT, CDR2 YYREEE (reference sequence). V was shortened by 4 bases and J by 6 bases, with 21 bases between the two germline ends. This CDR3 has 16 amino acids. The CDR3 region is CASSQGGAASGDTQYF. The CDR3 nucleotides read TGTGCCAGCAGCCAGGGAGGAGCGGCTAGTGGTGATACGCAGTATTTT.

The rearrangement links TRBV20-1 to TRBJ2-7; maybe TRBD2 (5 bases). The CDR3 extends over 11 amino acids. Germline lookup yields CDR1 DFQATT and CDR2 SNEGSKA (reference sequence). Deletions cut 5 bases from V and 4 bases from J, with 9 bases between. CDR3 sequence (DNA): TGCAGTGCTTCGGGAAGGTACGAGCAGTACTTC. This sequence encodes CSASGRYEQYF.